This TCR beta chain was documented in a study of blood T cell repertoires in COVID-19. As handled by the study authors: Researchers report that nucleated cell counts were estimated from reference gene primer amplification. Generated by immunoSEQ multiplex PCR, the TCRdb table keeps only in-frame clones and is missing some. That table supplies the V and J calls and clone size; D and trimming were determined from the DNA. The repertoire holds 72,000 or so clones, with 80% to 90% as singletons. V lost 5 bases and J 6 bases, leaving 11 bases between the germline ends. The CDR3 totals 12 residues. Germline V gene lookup returns CDR1 SGHDN and CDR2 FVKESK.

The receptor's source is a man aged 50 to 59 with active COVID-19. The chain recombines TRBV14 with TRBJ2-7; a weak D match, TRBD2 (6 bases). Source material: peripheral blood. DNA of the CDR3: TGTGCCAGCAGCTTCTACGGGAGCGAGCAGTACTTC. The encoded protein is CASSFYGSEQYF.